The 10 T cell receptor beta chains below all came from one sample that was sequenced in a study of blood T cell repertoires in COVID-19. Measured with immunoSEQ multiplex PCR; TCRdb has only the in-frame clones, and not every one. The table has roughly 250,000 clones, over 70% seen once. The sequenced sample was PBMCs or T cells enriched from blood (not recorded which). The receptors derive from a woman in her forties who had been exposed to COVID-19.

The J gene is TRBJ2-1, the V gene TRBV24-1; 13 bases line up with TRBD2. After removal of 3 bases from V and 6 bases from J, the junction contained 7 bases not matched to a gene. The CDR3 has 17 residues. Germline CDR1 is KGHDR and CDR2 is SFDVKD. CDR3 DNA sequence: TGTGCCACCAGTGATCCGAAACTAGCGGGAGGGCCCAATGAGCAGTTCTTC. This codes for CATSDPKLAGGPNEQFF.

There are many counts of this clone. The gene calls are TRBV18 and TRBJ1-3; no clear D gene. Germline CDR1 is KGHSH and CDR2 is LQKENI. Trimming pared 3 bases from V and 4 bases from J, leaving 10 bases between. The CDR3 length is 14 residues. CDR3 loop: CASSPILGGNTIYF. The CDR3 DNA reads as TGTGCCAGCTCACCGATTCTTGGCGGAAACACCATATATTTT.

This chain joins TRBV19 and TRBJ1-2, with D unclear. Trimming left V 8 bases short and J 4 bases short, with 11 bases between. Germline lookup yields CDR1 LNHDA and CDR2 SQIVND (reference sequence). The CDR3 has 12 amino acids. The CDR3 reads CASQDTSYGYTF. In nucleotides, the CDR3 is TGTGCCAGTCAGGATACTAGCTATGGCTACACCTTC.

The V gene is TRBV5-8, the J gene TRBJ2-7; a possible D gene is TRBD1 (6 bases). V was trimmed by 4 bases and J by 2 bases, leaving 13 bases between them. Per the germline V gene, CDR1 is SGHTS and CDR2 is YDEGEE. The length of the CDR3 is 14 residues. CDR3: CASSRSQGPYEQYV. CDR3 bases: TGTGCCAGCAGCCGATCACAGGGTCCCTACGAGCAGTACGTC.

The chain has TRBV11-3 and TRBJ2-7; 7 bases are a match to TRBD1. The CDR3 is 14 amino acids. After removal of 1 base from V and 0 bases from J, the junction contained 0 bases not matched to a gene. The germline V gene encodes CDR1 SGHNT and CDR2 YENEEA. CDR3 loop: CASSLGDSSYEQYF. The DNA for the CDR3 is TGTGCCAGCAGCTTAGGGGACAGCTCCTACGAGCAGTACTTC.

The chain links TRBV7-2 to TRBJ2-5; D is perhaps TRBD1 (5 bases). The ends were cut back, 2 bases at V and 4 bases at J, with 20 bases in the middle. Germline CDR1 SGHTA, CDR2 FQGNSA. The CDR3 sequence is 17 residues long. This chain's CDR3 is CASSLFPQGRAGETQYF. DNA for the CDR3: TGTGCCAGCAGCTTATTCCCCCAGGGAAGGGCTGGAGAGACCCAGTACTTC.

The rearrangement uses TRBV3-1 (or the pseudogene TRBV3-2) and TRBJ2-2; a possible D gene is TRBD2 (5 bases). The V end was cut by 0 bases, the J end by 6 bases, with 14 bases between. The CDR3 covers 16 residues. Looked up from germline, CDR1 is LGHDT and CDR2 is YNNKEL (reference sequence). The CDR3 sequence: CASSQEHSRGAGELFF. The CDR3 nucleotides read TGTGCCAGCAGCCAAGAACACAGCCGGGGTGCCGGGGAGCTGTTTTTT.

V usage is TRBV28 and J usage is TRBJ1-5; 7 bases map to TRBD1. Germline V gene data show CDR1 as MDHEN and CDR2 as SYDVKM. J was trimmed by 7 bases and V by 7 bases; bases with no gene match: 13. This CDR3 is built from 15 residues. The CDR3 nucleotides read TGTGCCAGCAAGGTTCCGGGGCAGGGGGGCCAGCCCCAGCATTTT. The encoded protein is CASKVPGQGGQPQHF.

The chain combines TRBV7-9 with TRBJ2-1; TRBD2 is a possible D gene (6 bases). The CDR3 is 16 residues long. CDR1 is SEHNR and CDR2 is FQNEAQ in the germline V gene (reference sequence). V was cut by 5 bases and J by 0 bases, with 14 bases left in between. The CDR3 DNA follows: TGTGCCAGCAGCCCCACTACGGGGGTCTCCTACAATGAGCAGTTCTTC. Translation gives CASSPTTGVSYNEQFF. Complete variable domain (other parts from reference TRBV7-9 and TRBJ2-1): DTGVSQNPRHKITKRGQNVTFRCDPISEHNRLYWYRQTLGQGPEFLTYFQNEAQLEKSRLLSDRFSAERPKGSFSTLEIQRTEQGDSAMYLCASSPTTGVSYNEQFFGPGTRLTVL.

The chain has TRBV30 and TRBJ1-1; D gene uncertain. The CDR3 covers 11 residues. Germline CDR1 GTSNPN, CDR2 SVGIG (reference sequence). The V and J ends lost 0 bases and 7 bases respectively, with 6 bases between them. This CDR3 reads CAWSVGSEAFF. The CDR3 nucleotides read TGTGCCTGGAGTGTGGGCAGTGAAGCTTTCTTT.